This entry is about one TCR beta chain. Its cognate antigen is unknown. V was shortened by 7 bases and J by 2 bases, with 18 bases between the two germline ends. This CDR3 has 15 residues. The germline gives CDR1 SEHNR, CDR2 FQNEAQ (reference sequence). The data originate from a study of T cells after yellow fever vaccination. Findings and caveats of the study: Weaker in magnitude, the secondary response showed a faster peak on day 5 versus 15. Some clonotypes were seen in both the CD4 and the CD8 compartments. These made up a small share and likely arose from convergent recombination.

Making TCR cDNA involved 5'RACE template switching, which added UMIs and a universal primer site. TCRdb called the 5' RACE reads again in MiXCR, with one record for every CDR3 protein. The data contain 500,000 to 650,000 distinct CDR3 sequences, around an eighth of them seen just once; the ten biggest clones take up 15%. The sample here was PBMCs, taken on the day of the yellow fever booster vaccination. The V gene is TRBV7-9, the J gene TRBJ2-7; D may be TRBD1 or TRBD2 (5 bases each). This clonotype was sampled from a man aged 25 to 40 who received the YFV17D yellow fever vaccine. CDR3 sequence reads: CASTRSGTGAYEQYF. The CDR3 nucleotides read TGTGCCAGCACCCGATCCGGGACCGGAGCCTACGAGCAGTACTTC.